The present TCR beta chain was sequenced within a study of blood T cells in healthy people across ages. Turning to the study itself: Researchers report that template switching captured about one barcoded beta molecule per two T cells.

Combining a sample-barcoded 5' primer with a J-beta primer mix, a second PCR ran for roughly 7 to 12 cycles. There were at least 2.5 million CDR3-containing paired-end reads obtained from each sample. From the 5' RACE reads, TCRdb called clonotypes with MiXCR, one entry per CDR3 protein. In the table there are about 580,000 distinct CDR3 sequences, less than 60% of which are singletons. Comments on this clonotype: Its antigen is not known.

Findings and limits, study-wide: Age showed a roughly linear inverse relationship with TCR beta diversity per million T cells.

With V trimmed by 7 bases and J by 3 bases, 8 bases remained unmatched. The germline V gene encodes CDR1 LGHNA and CDR2 YNFKEQ. CDR3 length: 16 amino acids. Collection of roughly 10 milliliters of peripheral blood was performed for each donor. This chain joins TRBV4-2 and TRBJ2-3, with TRBD2 matching over 12 bases. Sequenced sample: blood. This TCR came from a man older than 75 in good health. Here the CDR3 DNA reads TGTGCCAGCACTAGCGGGAGGGCGGGGGTGACAGATACGCAGTATTTT. Protein sequence: CASTSGRAGVTDTQYF.